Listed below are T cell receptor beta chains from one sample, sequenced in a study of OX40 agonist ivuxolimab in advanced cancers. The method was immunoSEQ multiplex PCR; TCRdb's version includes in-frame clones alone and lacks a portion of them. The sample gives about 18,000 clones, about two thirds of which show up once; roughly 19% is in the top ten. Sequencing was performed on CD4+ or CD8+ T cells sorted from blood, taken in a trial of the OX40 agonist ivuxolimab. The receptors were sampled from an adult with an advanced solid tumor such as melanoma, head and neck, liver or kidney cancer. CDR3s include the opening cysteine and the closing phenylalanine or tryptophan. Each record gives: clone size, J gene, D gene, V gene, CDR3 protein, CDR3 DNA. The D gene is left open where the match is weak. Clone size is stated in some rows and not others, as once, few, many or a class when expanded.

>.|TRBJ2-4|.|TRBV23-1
CASRAHDRDCAKNIQYF
TGCGCCAGCAGAGCCCACGACAGGGACTGCGCCAAAAACATTCAGTACTTC
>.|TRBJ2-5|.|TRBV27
CASSSGGAMQETQYF
TGTGCCAGCAGTTCCGGGGGAGCGATGCAAGAGACCCAGTACTTC
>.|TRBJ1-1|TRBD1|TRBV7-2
CASSLATGGRAFF
TGTGCCAGCAGCTTGGCAACAGGGGGGAGAGCTTTCTTT
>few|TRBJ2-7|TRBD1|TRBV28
CASSLRTGVISNEQYF
TGTGCCAGCAGTTTGAGGACAGGGGTGATCTCGAACGAGCAGTACTTC
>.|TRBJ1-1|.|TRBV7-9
CASSFSVSGDTEAFF
TGTGCCAGCAGCTTCTCAGTTTCGGGGGACACTGAAGCTTTCTTT
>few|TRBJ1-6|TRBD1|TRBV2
CASSVGTGRNSPLHF
TGTGCCAGCAGTGTTGGGACAGGGCGTAATTCACCCCTCCACTTT
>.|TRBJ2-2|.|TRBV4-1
CASSQDRRDGGELFF
TGCGCCAGCAGCCAAGATCGGAGGGATGGCGGGGAGCTGTTTTTT
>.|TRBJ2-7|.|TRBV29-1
CSVEGAGLPYEQYF
TGCAGCGTTGAAGGGGCGGGACTCCCCTACGAGCAGTACTTC
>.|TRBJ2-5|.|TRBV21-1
CASSTPRVGGLWETQYF
TGTGCCAGCAGCACCCCCCGGGTGGGGGGCCTGTGGGAGACCCAGTACTTC
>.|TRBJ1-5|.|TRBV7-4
CASSLAENSNQPQHF
TGTGCCAGCAGCTTAGCCGAAAATAGCAATCAGCCCCAGCATTTT
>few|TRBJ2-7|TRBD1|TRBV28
CAIQGGSYEQYF
TGTGCCATACAGGGGGGCTCCTACGAGCAGTACTTC
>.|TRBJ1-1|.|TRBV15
CATSRRPGLEDTEAFF
TGTGCCACCAGCAGACGCCCGGGACTCGAAGACACTGAAGCTTTCTTT
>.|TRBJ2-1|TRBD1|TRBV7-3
CASSATGDNEQFF
TGTGCCAGCAGCGCTACAGGGGACAATGAGCAGTTCTTC
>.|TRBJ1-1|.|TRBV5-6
CASSFSHRITEAFF
TGTGCCAGCAGCTTTTCGCACAGGATCACTGAAGCTTTCTTT
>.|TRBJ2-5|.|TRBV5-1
CASSLEGGYQETQYF
TGCGCCAGCAGCTTGGAAGGGGGGTACCAAGAGACCCAGTACTTC
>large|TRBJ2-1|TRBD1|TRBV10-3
CAISSRDGQGDNEQFF
TGTGCCATCAGTTCCCGAGACGGACAGGGCGACAATGAGCAGTTCTTC
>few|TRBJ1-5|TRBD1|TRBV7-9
CASSLGGTGPINQPQHF
TGTGCCAGCAGCTTAGGTGGGACAGGGCCTATCAATCAGCCCCAGCATTTT
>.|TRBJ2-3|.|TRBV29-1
CSVETAHTDTQYF
TGCAGCGTTGAGACCGCCCACACAGATACGCAGTATTTT
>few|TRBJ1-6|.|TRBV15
CATSRDINNSPLHF
TGTGCCACCAGCAGAGATATTAATAATTCACCCCTCCACTTT
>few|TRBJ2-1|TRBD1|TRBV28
CASSTGTGAYNEQFF
TGTGCCAGCAGTACCGGGACAGGGGCATACAATGAGCAGTTCTTC
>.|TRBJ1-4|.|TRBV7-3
CASSPQNRVGEKLFF
TGTGCCAGCAGCCCCCAGAATCGGGTTGGTGAAAAACTGTTTTTT
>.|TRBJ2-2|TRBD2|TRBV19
CASSSSSGRALTTGELFF
TGTGCCAGTAGTAGCTCTAGCGGGAGGGCCCTCACCACCGGGGAGCTGTTTTTT
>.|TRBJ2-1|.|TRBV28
CASSFPSGERNEQFF
TGTGCCAGCAGTTTTCCCTCCGGGGAGCGTAATGAGCAGTTCTTC
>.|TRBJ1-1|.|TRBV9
CASSVQGLPAEAFF
TGTGCCAGCAGCGTGCAGGGGCTTCCCGCTGAAGCTTTCTTT
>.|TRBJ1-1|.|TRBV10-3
CAISEVEGNTEAFF
TGTGCCATCAGTGAGGTAGAGGGAAACACTGAAGCTTTCTTT
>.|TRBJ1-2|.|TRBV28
CASSLSPNYGYTF
TGTGCCAGCAGTTTAAGTCCGAACTATGGCTACACCTTC
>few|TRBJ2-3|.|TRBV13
CASSLRDSTDTQYF
TGTGCCAGCAGCCTCCGGGACAGCACAGATACGCAGTATTTT
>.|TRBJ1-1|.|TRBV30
CAWRVTEAFF
TGTGCCTGGAGGGTCACTGAAGCTTTCTTT
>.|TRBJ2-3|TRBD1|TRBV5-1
CASSSPDRGADTQYF
TGCGCCAGCAGCTCCCCGGACAGGGGTGCAGATACGCAGTATTTT
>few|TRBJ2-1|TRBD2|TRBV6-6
CASSYGGSTYNEQFF
TGTGCCAGCAGTTACGGCGGGAGCACCTACAATGAGCAGTTCTTC
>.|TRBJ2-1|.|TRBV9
CASSGQNIDEQFF
TGTGCCAGCAGCGGACAGAATATCGATGAGCAGTTCTTC
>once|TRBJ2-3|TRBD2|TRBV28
CASSLGGRAIDTQYF
TGTGCCAGCAGTTTGGGCGGGAGGGCAATAGATACGCAGTATTTT
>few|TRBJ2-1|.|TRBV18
CASSLRGAAGNRYNEQFF
TGTGCCAGCTCCCTCAGGGGGGCGGCGGGGAACAGGTACAATGAGCAGTTCTTC
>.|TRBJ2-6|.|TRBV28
CASSLTLGSGANVLTF
TGTGCCAGCAGTTTAACCCTAGGCTCTGGGGCCAACGTCCTGACTTTC
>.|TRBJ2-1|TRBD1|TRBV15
CATSNRDREYNEQFF
TGTGCCACCAGCAACCGGGACAGGGAATACAATGAGCAGTTCTTC
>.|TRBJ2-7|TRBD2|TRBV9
CASSVVRGTSGSSSYEQYF
TGTGCCAGCAGCGTAGTAAGGGGGACTAGCGGTTCCAGCTCCTACGAGCAGTACTTC
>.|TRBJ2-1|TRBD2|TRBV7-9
CASSYSGSAYNEQFF
TGTGCCAGCAGTTATAGCGGGAGTGCCTACAATGAGCAGTTCTTC
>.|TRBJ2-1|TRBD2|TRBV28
CASSTLAGAYNEQFF
TGTGCCAGCAGTACCCTAGCGGGAGCATACAATGAGCAGTTCTTC
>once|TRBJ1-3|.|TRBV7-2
CASSRTILSGNTIYF
TGTGCCAGCAGCAGAACGATCCTCTCTGGAAACACCATATATTTT
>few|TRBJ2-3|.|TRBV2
CASSEDRSTDTQYF
TGTGCCAGCAGTGAAGACAGGAGCACAGATACGCAGTATTTT
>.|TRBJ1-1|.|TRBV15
CATKAPSGDWSTEAFF
TGTGCCACCAAAGCTCCCAGTGGCGATTGGAGCACTGAAGCTTTCTTT
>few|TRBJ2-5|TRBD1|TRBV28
CASSLMAGGEETQYF
TGTGCCAGCAGTTTGATGGCAGGGGGCGAGGAGACCCAGTACTTC
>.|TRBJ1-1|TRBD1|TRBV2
CASRDRALGDTEAFF
TGTGCCAGCAGAGACAGGGCTTTAGGTGACACTGAAGCTTTCTTT
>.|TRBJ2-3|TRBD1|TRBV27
CATSPRGHRTDTQYF
TGTGCCACCTCACCCAGGGGGCATAGGACAGATACGCAGTATTTT
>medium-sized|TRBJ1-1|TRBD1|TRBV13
CASSLVQGGYDTEAFF
TGTGCCAGCAGCTTAGTGCAGGGGGGATATGACACTGAAGCTTTCTTT
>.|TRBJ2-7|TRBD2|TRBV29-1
CSVGGGTSSYEQYF
TGCAGCGTTGGGGGGGGGACTAGCTCCTACGAGCAGTACTTC
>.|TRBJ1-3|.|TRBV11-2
CASSSGQSSGNTIYF
TGTGCCAGCAGCTCCGGACAGAGCTCTGGAAACACCATATATTTT
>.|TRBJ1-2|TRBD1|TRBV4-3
CASSQALGQATYGYTF
TGCGCCAGCAGCCAAGCACTGGGACAGGCCACCTATGGCTACACCTTC
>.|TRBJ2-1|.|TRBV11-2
CASSLDSYNEQFF
TGTGCCAGCAGCTTAGACAGTTACAATGAGCAGTTCTTC